This T cell receptor (beta chain) was captured in a study of T cells after yellow fever vaccination (dated by TCRdb to about 2019). For the study in its entirety: The SMART-Seq v4 Ultra Low Input RNA kit was used to prepare libraries from fractions with low cell numbers. Blood samples were taken at several timepoints before and after primary and secondary immunization, and bulk PBMC replicates and cell subsets were isolated. To track T-cell clones before and after primary and booster YFV17D yellow fever vaccination, bulk TCR alpha and beta repertoires were sequenced longitudinally. Two healthy male donors, one aged 18 to 30 and one aged 30 to 40 years, made up the cohort.

From its cysteine to its phenylalanine, the CDR3 spans 15 amino acids. Only CDR3 DNA remains: 45 bases, in frame from the first base. CDR1 SGHKS and CDR2 YYEKEE were looked up in the germline V gene (reference sequence). Explained via the paper, the treatment or condition label denotes: live attenuated yellow fever vaccine strain. PBMCs were isolated from peripheral blood using a standard Ficoll-Paque protocol. CD4 and CD8 T-cell fractions were isolated with Dynabeads CD4 and CD8 positive selection kits. RNA was extracted with TriZol from bulk PBMCs, CD4 and CD8 fractions, and dextramer-positive and dextramer-negative fractions. About this clonotype itself: No cognate antigen has been identified for it. One end of the junction does not line up with germline, which may come from a read error.

The paper as a whole reports these results and caveats: Computational filtering was needed because FACS-sorted repertoires could contain abundant contaminating clonotypes from the bulk population. Most clones expanded after primary vaccination were re-detected after the booster (almost 98% of CD4 and around 86% of CD8), suggesting broad memory maintenance. The secondary T-cell response was weaker than the primary response but faster, peaking on day 5 instead of day 15. The study included only two donors, which limits how far the findings can be generalized. A small fraction of clonotypes showed up in both the CD4 and CD8 compartments, probably as a result of convergent recombination.

Synthesis of TCR cDNA relied on 5'RACE template switching, a step that introduced a universal primer site along with unique molecular identifiers. Priming for cDNA synthesis came from both the TCR alpha and TCR beta constant segments. Libraries were amplified in two PCR steps, with sample barcodes and sequencing adapters added in the second step. Libraries were sequenced on Illumina HiSeq 2500 (2x100 bp) or NovaSeq (2x150 bp). The authors' pipeline ran thus. Reads were demultiplexed and collapsed into UMI consensus sequences with MIGEC, and V(D)J alignment was performed with MiXCR. Clonotypes responding to the vaccine were identified with edgeR on replicate PBMC samples, with the criteria of FDR below 0.01 and a log2 fold change above 5 up to day 15. Bulk clonotypes were assigned CD4 or CD8 identity according to which sequenced CD4 or CD8 repertoire held them at higher abundance. TCRdb reran the public reads through fastp at Q25 and MiXCR, keeping productive beta chains. Each CDR3 protein gets just one entry, which takes the most common genes and DNA from the rows behind it. None of the V and J calls come from the authors' own analysis; TCRdb made them. This sample gives more than 95,000 distinct CDR3 sequences in total; 7.4% of them show up just once. Approximately 2.7% of the sample comes from the top ten.

This specimen consisted of CD4+ T cells sorted from PBMCs, obtained around 10 days after the first yellow fever vaccination. The chain is encoded by TRBV5-5 joined to TRBJ2-4; the D gene is perhaps TRBD2, on 6 matching bases. This sequence originates from a man aged 18 to 29 who received the YFV17D yellow fever vaccine. The bases read TGTGCCAGCAGCATTGGCGGGGACGGTAGTAACATTCAATACTTC. Its protein product is CASSIGGDGSNIQYF.